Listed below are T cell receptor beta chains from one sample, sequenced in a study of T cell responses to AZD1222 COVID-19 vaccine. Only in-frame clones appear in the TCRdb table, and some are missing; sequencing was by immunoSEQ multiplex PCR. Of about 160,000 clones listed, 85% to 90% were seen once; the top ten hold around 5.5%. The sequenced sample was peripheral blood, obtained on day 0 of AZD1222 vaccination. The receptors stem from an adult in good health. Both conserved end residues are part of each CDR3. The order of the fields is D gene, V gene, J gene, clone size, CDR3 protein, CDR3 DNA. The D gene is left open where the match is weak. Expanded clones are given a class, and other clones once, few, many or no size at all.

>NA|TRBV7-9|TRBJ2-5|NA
CASSRIAGAETQYF
TGTGCCAGCAGCCGGATCGCAGGGGCAGAGACCCAGTACTTC
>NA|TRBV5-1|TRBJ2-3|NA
CASSLWEDTQYF
TGCGCCAGCAGCTTGTGGGAAGATACGCAGTATTTT
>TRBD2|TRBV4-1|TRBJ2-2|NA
CASSAGTSGTGELFF
TGCGCCAGCAGCGCCGGGACTAGCGGAACCGGGGAGCTGTTTTTT
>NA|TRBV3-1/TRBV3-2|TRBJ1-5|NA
CASSQVSGLNQPQHF
TGTGCCAGCAGCCAAGTCTCAGGGCTCAACCAGCCCCAGCATTTT
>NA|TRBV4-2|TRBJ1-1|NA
CASSQDLRGPTEAFF
TGTGCCAGCAGCCAAGATCTACGGGGGCCCACTGAAGCTTTCTTT
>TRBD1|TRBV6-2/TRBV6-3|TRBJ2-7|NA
CASSYSIQGPLNEQYF
TGTGCCAGCAGTTACTCGATACAGGGGCCCCTCAACGAGCAGTACTTC
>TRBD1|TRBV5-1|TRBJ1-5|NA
CASSQGTGGQPQHF
TGCGCCAGCAGCCAAGGGACAGGGGGTCAGCCCCAGCATTTT
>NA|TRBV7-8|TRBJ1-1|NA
CASSLWGEAFF
TGTGCCAGCAGCCTTTGGGGTGAAGCTTTCTTT
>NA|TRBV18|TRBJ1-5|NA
CASTDFPNQPQHF
TGTGCCAGCACGGACTTTCCCAATCAGCCCCAGCATTTT
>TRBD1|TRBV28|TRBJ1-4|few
CASSLSGRGREKLFF
TGTGCCAGCAGTTTATCTGGCAGGGGGCGGGAAAAACTGTTTTTT
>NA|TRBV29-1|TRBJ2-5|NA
CSVGGWGETQYF
TGCAGCGTTGGTGGGTGGGGAGAGACCCAGTACTTC
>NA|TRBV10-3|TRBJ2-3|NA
CAISESPTSTDTQYF
TGTGCCATCAGTGAGAGCCCGACAAGCACAGATACGCAGTATTTT
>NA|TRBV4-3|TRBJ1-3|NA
CASSQDFSEVPGNTIYF
TGCGCCAGCAGCCAAGATTTCTCGGAGGTCCCTGGAAACACCATATATTTT
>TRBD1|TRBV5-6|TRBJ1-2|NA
CASSFDRDYGYTF
TGTGCCAGCAGCTTTGACAGGGACTATGGCTACACCTTC
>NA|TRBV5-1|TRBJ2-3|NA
CASAEGISDTQYF
TGCGCCAGCGCGGAGGGTATCTCAGATACGCAGTATTTT